The clone carrying this T cell receptor beta chain was seen a few times. Its antigen is not known. Trimming at V came to 3 bases and at J to 2 bases, leaving 9 bases not matched to a gene. Germline V gene data show CDR1 as KGHDR and CDR2 as SFDVKD. This CDR3 spans 17 amino acids. The data originate from a study of CD8 T cells in ankylosing spondylitis. Overall study results and limits: Several of the motif variants were reported before in synovial fluid and blood from reactive arthritis. Matched synovial fluid from ankylosing spondylitis patients was reported to be enriched for disease-linked clones. Blood of patients with ankylosing spondylitis appeared to be characterized by a TCR beta motif of eight or nine highly homologous variants. CD8+ by phenotype, disease-linked clones were relatively rare in peripheral blood.

Molecular-barcoded quantitative 5'-RACE produced these TCR beta libraries. TCRdb reprocessed the 5' RACE reads with MiXCR, giving one entry per CDR3 protein. Of some 840,000 distinct CDR3 sequences listed, 12% are singletons. The sequenced sample consisted of blood, either unsorted or a sorted T cell fraction (not recorded which). This sequence joins TRBV24-1 and TRBJ2-1; 7 nucleotides align to TRBD2. The receptor was isolated from a male donor with ankylosing spondylitis. The CDR3: CATSDKRDYGTYNEQFF. For the CDR3, the DNA is TGTGCCACCAGTGATAAACGGGACTATGGTACCTACAATGAGCAGTTCTTC.